The sequence of this TCR beta chain was determined in a study of blood T cell repertoires in COVID-19. Source study methods: By means of reference gene primer amplification, nucleated cell counts were estimated. Measured with immunoSEQ multiplex PCR; TCRdb has only the in-frame clones, and not every one. V, J and clone size are taken as reported in that table, and D and trimming were inferred from the DNA itself. The repertoire holds more than 150,000 clones, with 81% as singletons. Input material: peripheral blood. The clonotype comes from an elderly woman with COVID-19, enrolled during active disease.

The DNA for the CDR3 is TGCAGCGTGGAGGACGGCTCTCCGTGGGATACGCAGTATTTT. This encodes CSVEDGSPWDTQYF. The chain employs TRBV29-1 and TRBJ2-3; tentative D call: TRBD2 (5 bases). Between the trimmed V and J ends, which lost 6 bases and 6 bases, there was a span of 19 bases. CDR1 is SQVTM, CDR2 ANQGSEA, per germline. This CDR3 has 14 residues.